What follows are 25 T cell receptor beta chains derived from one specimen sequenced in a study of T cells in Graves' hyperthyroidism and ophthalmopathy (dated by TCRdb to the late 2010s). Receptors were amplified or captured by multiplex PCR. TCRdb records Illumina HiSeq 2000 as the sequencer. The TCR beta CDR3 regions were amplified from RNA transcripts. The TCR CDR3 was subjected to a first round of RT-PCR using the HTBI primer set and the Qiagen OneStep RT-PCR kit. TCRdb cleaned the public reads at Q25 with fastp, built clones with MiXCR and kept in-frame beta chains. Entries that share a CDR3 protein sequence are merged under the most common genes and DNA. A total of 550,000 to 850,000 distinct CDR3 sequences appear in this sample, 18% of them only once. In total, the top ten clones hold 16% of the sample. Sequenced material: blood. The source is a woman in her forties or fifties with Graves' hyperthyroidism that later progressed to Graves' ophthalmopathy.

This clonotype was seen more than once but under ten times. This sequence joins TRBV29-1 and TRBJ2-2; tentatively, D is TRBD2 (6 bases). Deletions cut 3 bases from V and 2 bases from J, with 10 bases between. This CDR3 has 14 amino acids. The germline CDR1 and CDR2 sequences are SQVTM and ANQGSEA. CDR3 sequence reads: CSVDGGLNTGELFF. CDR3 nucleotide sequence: TGCAGCGTTGACGGGGGACTTAACACCGGGGAGCTGTTTTTT.

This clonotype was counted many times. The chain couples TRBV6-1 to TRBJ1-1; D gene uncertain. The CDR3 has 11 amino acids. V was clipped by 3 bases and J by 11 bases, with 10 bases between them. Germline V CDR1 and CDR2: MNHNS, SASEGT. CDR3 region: CASSDPRRAFF. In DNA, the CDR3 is TGTGCCAGCAGTGACCCAAGAAGGGCTTTCTTT.

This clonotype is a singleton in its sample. The CDR3 DNA follows: TGTGCCAGCAGCTTAGGAAGGGGGCTGGATGAGCAGTTCTTC. Its translation is CASSLGRGLDEQFF. V and J are TRBV7-9 and TRBJ2-1, with 7 bases identical to TRBD1. The CDR3 runs to 14 residues. CDR1 is SEHNR, CDR2 FQNEAQ, per germline (reference sequence). The J segment lost 8 bases and the V segment lost 1 base, leaving 5 bases of the junction unmatched.

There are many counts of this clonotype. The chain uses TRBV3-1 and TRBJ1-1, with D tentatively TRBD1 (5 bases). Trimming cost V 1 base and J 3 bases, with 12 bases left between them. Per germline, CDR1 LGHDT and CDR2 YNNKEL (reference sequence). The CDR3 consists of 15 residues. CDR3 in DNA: TGTGCCAGCAGCCAAGGGGCAGGGATACACACTGAAGCTTTCTTT. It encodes CASSQGAGIHTEAFF.

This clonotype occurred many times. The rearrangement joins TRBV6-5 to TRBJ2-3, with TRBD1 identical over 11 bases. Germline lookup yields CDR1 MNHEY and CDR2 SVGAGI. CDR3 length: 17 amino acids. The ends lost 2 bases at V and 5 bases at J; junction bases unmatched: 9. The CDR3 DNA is TGTGCCAGCAGTTACACTTGGACAGGGGGCCGTAAAGATACGCAGTATTTT. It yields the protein CASSYTWTGGRKDTQYF.

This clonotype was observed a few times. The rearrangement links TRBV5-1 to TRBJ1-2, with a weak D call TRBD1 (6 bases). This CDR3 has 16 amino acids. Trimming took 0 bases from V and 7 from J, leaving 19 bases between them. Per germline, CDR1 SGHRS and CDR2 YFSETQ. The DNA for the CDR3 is TGCGCCAGCAGCTTGGGGACCTACCAGGGGAGGTCTGGCTACACCTTC. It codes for CASSLGTYQGRSGYTF.

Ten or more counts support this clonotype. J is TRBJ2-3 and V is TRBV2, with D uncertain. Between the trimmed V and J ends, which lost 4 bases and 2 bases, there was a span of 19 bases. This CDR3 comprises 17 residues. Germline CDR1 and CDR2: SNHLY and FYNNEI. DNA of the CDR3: TGTGCCAGCAGTGCCGAGGCCACACCCAAAAACACAGATACGCAGTATTTT. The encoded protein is CASSAEATPKNTDTQYF.

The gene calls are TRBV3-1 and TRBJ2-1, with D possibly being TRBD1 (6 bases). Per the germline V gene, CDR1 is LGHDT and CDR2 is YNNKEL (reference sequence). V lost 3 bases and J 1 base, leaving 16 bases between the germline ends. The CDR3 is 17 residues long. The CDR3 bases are TGTGCCAGCAGCCACCGGTCTACAGGGTCGTCCTACAATGAGCAGTTCTTC. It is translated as CASSHRSTGSSYNEQFF.

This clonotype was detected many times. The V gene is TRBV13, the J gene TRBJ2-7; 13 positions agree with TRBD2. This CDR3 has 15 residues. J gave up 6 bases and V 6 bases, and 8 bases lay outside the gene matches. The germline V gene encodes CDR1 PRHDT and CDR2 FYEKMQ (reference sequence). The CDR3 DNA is TGTGCCAGCAGATCTACTAGCGGGGGGGCCCTCGAGCAGTACTTC. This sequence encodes CASRSTSGGALEQYF.

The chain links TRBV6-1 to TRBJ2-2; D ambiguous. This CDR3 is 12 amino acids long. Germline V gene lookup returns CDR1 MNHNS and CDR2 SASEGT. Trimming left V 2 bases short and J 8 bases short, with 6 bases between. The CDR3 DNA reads TGTGCCAGCAGTGAAACCGTGGGGGAGCTGTTTTTT. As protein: CASSETVGELFF.

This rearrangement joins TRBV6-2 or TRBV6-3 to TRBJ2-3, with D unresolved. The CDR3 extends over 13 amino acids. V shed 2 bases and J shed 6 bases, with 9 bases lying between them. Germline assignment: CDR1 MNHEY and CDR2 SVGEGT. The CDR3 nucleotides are TGTGCCAGCAGTTACCTCGACTTGGATACGCAGTATTTT. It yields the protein CASSYLDLDTQYF.

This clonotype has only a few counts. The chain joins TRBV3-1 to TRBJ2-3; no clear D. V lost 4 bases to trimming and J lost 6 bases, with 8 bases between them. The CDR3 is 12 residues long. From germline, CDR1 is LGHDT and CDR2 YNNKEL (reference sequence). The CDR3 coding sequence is TGTGCCAGCAGCCGGGGTTGGGATACGCAGTATTTT. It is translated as CASSRGWDTQYF.

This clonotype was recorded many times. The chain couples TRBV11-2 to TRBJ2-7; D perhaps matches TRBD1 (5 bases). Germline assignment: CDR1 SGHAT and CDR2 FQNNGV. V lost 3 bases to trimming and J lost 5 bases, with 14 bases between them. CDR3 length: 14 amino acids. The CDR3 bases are TGTGCCAGCAGCTTTTGGTCAGGGATAGACGAGCAGTACTTC. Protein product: CASSFWSGIDEQYF.

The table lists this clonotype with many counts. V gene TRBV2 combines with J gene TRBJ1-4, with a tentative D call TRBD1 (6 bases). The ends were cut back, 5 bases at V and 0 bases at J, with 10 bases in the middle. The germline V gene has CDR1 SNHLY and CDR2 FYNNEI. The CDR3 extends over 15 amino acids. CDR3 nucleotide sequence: TGTGCCAGCAGTCTGCAGGGGTCAACTAATGAAAAACTGTTTTTT. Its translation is CASSLQGSTNEKLFF.

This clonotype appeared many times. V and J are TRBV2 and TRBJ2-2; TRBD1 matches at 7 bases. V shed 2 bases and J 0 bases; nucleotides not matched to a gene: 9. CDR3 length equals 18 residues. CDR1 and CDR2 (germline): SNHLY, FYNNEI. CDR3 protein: CASSELYVGQTNTGELFF. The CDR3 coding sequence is TGTGCCAGCAGTGAATTATATGTGGGACAGACGAACACCGGGGAGCTGTTTTTT. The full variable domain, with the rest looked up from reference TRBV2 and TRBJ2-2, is EPEVTQTPSHQVTQMGQEVILRCVPISNHLYFYWYRQILGQKVEFLVSFYNNEISEKSEIFDDQFSVERPDGSNFTLKIRSTKLEDSAMYFCASSELYVGQTNTGELFFGEGSRLTVL.

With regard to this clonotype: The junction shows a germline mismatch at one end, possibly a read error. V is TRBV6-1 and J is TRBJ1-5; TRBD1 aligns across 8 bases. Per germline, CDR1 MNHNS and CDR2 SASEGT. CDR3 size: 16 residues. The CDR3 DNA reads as TGTGCCCGCAGGACCCCAAGGGCAGGGGGCGATCAGCCCCAGCATTTT. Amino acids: CARRTPRAGGDQPQHF.

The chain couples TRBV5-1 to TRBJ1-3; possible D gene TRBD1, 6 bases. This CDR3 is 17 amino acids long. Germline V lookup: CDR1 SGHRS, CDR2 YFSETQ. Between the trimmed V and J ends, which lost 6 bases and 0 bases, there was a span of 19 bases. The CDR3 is CASTPRPQGSSGNTIYF. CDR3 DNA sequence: TGCGCCAGCACCCCGAGGCCCCAGGGGAGCTCTGGAAACACCATATATTTT.

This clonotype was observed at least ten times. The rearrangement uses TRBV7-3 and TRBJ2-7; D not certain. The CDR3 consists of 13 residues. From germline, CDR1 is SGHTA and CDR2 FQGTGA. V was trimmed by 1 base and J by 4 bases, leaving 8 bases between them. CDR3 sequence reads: CASSLSAEYEQYF. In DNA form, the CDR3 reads TGTGCCAGCAGCTTAAGCGCAGAATACGAGCAGTACTTC.

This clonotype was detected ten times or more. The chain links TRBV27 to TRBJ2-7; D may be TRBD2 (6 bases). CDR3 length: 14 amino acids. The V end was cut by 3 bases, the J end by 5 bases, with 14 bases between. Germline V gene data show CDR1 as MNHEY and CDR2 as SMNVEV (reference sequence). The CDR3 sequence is CASSFGGNANEQYF. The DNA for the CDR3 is TGTGCCAGCAGTTTTGGAGGGAATGCAAACGAGCAGTACTTC.

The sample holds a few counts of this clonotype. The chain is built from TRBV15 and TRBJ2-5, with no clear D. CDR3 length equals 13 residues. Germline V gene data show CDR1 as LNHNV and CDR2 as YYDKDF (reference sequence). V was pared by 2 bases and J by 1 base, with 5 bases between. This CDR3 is CATSRTLQETQYF. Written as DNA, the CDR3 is TGTGCCACCAGCAGAACTCTCCAAGAGACCCAGTACTTC.

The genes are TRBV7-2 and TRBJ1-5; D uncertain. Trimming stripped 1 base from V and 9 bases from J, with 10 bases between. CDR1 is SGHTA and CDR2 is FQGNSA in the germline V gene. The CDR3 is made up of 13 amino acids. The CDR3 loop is CASSLGTARPQHF. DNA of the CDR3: TGTGCCAGCAGCTTAGGGACGGCTCGGCCCCAGCATTTT.

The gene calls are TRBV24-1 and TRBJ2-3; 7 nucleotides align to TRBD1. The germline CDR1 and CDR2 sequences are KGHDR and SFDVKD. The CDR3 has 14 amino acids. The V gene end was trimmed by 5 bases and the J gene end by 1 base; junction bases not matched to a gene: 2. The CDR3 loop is CATSADRGTDTQYF. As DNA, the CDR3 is TGTGCCACCAGTGCTGACAGGGGCACAGATACGCAGTATTTT.

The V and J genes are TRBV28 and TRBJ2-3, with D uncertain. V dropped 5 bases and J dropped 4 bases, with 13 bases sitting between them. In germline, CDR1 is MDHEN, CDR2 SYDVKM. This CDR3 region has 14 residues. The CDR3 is CASSPWIEADTQYF. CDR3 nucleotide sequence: TGTGCCAGCAGTCCTTGGATAGAAGCAGATACGCAGTATTTT. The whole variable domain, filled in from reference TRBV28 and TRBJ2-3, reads DVKVTQSSRYLVKRTGEKVFLECVQDMDHENMFWYRQDPGLGLRLIYFSYDVKMKEKGDIPEGYSVSREKKERFSLILESASTNQTSMYLCASSPWIEADTQYFGPGTRLTVL.

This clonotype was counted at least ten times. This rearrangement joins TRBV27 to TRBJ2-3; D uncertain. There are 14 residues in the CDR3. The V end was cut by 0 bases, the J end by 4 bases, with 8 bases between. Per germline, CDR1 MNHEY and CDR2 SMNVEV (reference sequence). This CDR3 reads CASSLSTRADTQYF. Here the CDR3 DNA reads TGTGCCAGCAGTTTATCAACACGCGCAGATACGCAGTATTTT.

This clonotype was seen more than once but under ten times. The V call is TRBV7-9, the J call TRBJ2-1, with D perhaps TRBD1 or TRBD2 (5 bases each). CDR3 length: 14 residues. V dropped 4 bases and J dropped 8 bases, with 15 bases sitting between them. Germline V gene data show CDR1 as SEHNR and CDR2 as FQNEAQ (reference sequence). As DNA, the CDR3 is TGTGCCAGCAGCTCCGGGGACGGGCGAGATGAGCAGTTCTTC. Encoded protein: CASSSGDGRDEQFF.